The source of this T cell receptor beta chain is a study of cytomegalovirus exposure and HLA in healthy donors (dated by TCRdb to about 2017). In the study overall: In an earlier analysis of approximately 640 of the donors, 276 Gb of sequence data and about 110 million unique TCR beta sequences from 180 million or so T cells were reported. Approximately 310 gigabases of sequencing data and 80 million or so unique TCR sequences were included in an early release covering about 700 HLA-typed donors. Of the roughly 400 genotyped donors, approximately 83% fell in the genetic ancestry cluster associated with self-reported Caucasian donors. The aim of the study was to test whether cataloging public T cell receptors could identify signatures of past pathogen exposure. The T cell repertoires of about 700 subjects were profiled by immunosequencing and related to cytomegalovirus serostatus. Along with the roughly 700-subject first cohort, a separate validation cohort of over a hundred different subjects was used. The study combined high-throughput TCR immunosequencing, statistical association of individual TCRs with disease status, and machine learning to predict cytomegalovirus infection status. A later analysis re-analyzed previously published TCR beta repertoires from 550 to 700 donors and added high-resolution HLA genotyping to study TCR occurrence patterns. Rather than drawing on any new phenotypic data, the later analysis identified candidate immune exposures from TCR beta sequences and the way those sequences occurred across donors. An earlier analysis of some 500 of the donors applied high-throughput TCR beta sequencing to assess whether each TCR beta V gene segment acted as functional or pseudogenic. Donor age, sex, ethnicity and CMV serostatus were collected together with the repertoire data. In a later genetic analysis, genome-wide SNP genotypes for about three fifths of the roughly 670 donors were used, and that subset was treated as a discovery cohort. All discovery cohort repertoires had been generated on a single sequencing platform. Both class I and class II loci were covered by HLA typing, at four-digit resolution. Typing coverage differed by locus: A, B, C, DRB1 and DQB1 were typed in roughly 629-640 donors, DQA1 in around 500, DPA1 in some 600, and DPB1 in 472. Several DR-DQ haplotypes were treated as single units for association and clustering because of strong linkage in the cohort. On average, around 240,000 unique TCR beta nucleotide sequences were sequenced per donor among 398 genotyped donors of the cohort, with roughly 19% of those sequences being non-productive.

The cohort comprised 666 healthy bone marrow donors. All cohort members were sampled while nominally healthy, although unrecorded immune exposures were likely present. The donor tested CMV seronegative, placing the donor among the 350 to 400 seronegative members of the cohort. A peripheral blood sample was provided by each donor, and peripheral blood mononuclear cells were used for TCR beta sequencing. The Qiagen DNeasy Blood Extraction Kit was used to extract genomic DNA from the blood cell samples. The germline V gene encodes CDR1 LGHNA and CDR2 YNFKEQ. V is clipped by 0 bases and J by 4 bases, and the sequence between their germline boundaries is 13 bases long. The CDR3 has 16 amino acids, counting the end cysteine and phenylalanine. This entry keeps only the CDR3 DNA: 48 bases, framed from base 1. The method was the immunoSEQ multiplex PCR assay. The multiplex PCR relied on a mix of 60 forward primers for TCR Vbeta segments and 13 reverse primers for TCR Jbeta segments. A multiplex PCR assay on genomic DNA amplified the CDR3 region of rearranged TCR beta genes. The amplified TCR beta libraries were sequenced on the Illumina HiSeq System as 87-base-pair reads. Under the source paper's analysis protocol: A later analysis tallied 75 million to 85 million unique TCR beta chains across the approximately 670 repertoires, and approximately 12 million of those chains were shared by two or more donors. Raw reads were error-corrected and collapsed into unique sequences with a nearest-neighbor algorithm that merged closely related sequences to remove PCR and sequencing errors. Alignment of CDR3 sequences to IMGT reference sequences was used to assign V, D and J gene segments. For a sequence to be retained, a match of at least six nucleotides was required to both a V gene segment and a J gene segment. Rearrangements were called productive when the CDR3 lacked stop codons and stayed in frame with V and J; all others were non-productive. Following IMGT convention, CDR3 was defined as the stretch from the second conserved V-encoded cysteine to the conserved J-encoded phenylalanine. In an earlier analysis of just under 600 of the donors, sequences lacking an unambiguous match to a single V gene segment were excluded. In an earlier analysis of almost 600 of the donors, a V segment was called functional when productive rearrangements were above 56.7%, and segregating when the standard deviation between donors exceeded 5%. A statistical classification framework was built for diagnosing cytomegalovirus status from the catalog of TCR beta chain sequences. A later analysis assigned V and J genes by comparing TCR nucleotide sequences with IMGT/GENE-DB human TR gene sequences. In a later analysis, CDR3 sequences and most-parsimonious VDJ recombination scenarios were assigned using the TCRdist pipeline. In a later analysis, every TCR beta chain was defined by the combination of its CDR3 amino acid sequence and its V-gene family, and reads without a unique V-gene family were dropped. A later analysis removed roughly 590 highly shared, low-generation-probability nucleotide sequences to deal with suspected cross-contamination and a sequencing artifact. In a later analysis, a clonal expansion index was calculated for each public chain from normalized within-repertoire ranks of inferred template counts. A later analysis computed generation probabilities with a VDJ recombination model fitted to out-of-frame rearrangements, and checked the results against IGoR. Hypergeometric tests were used in a later analysis to score TCR-TCR, TCR-HLA and TCR-CMV co-occurrence, with a repertoire-size bias correction applied to the TCR pairs. To estimate false discovery rates, a later analysis permuted the HLA or CMV assignments 20 times. In a later analysis, co-occurring TCRs were grouped using DBSCAN, with TCRdist sequence similarity added in when clustering inside HLA-allele-positive subsets. Repertoires with fewer than 30,000 or more than 120,000 public chains, plus five repertoires with anomalous nucleotide sharing, were excluded from co-occurrence clustering. TCRdb holds this immuneACCESS table with in-frame rearrangements only. Some clones are missing; in checked studies, unresolved V genes explain under half, and the rest has no known cause. V, J and clone size are taken as reported in that table, and D and trimming were inferred from the DNA itself. The sample includes 130,000 or so clones, with about 61% observed a single time. The ten largest make up less than 3% of the sample.

General study outcomes and caveats: In a later genetic analysis, fewer N-insertions in productive TCRs were reported among donors in an Asian-associated ancestry cluster than the 666-donor mean. The only immune exposure information available for the cohort was CMV serostatus. A further reported finding was that TCR beta sequences accurately predicted the HLA-A and HLA-B alleles for most subjects in the first cohort. Across donors, most TCR sequences were observed very rarely, whereas some public TCRs were present in many individuals. A group of highly shared sequence variants was considered likely to be a technical artifact of the sequencing pipeline. According to a later analysis, parvovirus B19, influenza, CMV and Epstein-Barr virus appeared linked to several top co-occurrence clusters. A later analysis associated approximately 17,000 TCR beta sequences with specific HLA alleles at a false discovery rate of 0.05. A later genetic analysis associated a missense DCLRE1C variant with V-gene and J-gene trimming of TCR beta chains, and an independent cohort replicated the association. The study gave a list of about 150 TCR beta chains associated with cytomegalovirus. According to the authors, the approach could potentially be generalized to other disease states and immunological phenotypes. The 87-base-pair reads could not distinguish some IMGT-functional V segments, including TRBV6-2 and TRBV6-3, so those segments were excluded. In vitro tests confirmed that a few of the cytomegalovirus-associated TCR beta chains recognize cytomegalovirus antigens. Because counts were too low, roughly 18 rarely observed V segments, including chromosome 9 orphons, were left out of the earlier analysis of 500 to 650 of the donors. According to a later analysis, TCR association rates differed among HLA loci, with DRB1 alleles showing the most associated TCRs and HLA-C alleles showing the fewest. This cohort had only TCR beta chains sequenced, and the lack of alpha or paired-chain data limited which features could be detected. HLA typing was unavailable for some donors at each locus, so association tests used only the typed subset. According to a later analysis, most CMV-associated TCR beta chains appeared to be HLA-restricted, and the HLA associations seemed to be driven largely by CMV exposure. In an earlier analysis of approximately 590 of the donors, most TCR beta V segments appeared in productive rearrangements about 87% or about 30% of the time, broadly matching IMGT annotations. In a later analysis, HLA-associated TCR beta chains showed more clonal expansion and lower generation probabilities than non-associated chains that were equally common. The classifier was reported to diagnose cytomegalovirus status with high specificity and sensitivity in both the original and validation cohorts. Linkage disequilibrium might explain the correlated functional status among segregating V segments, but an unknown experimental factor could not be excluded. When HLA alleles, especially DR and DQ, strongly co-occurred, TCR associations were difficult to assign to individual alleles. Presence/absence analyses assumed roughly uniform sequencing depth across donors, an assumption that may not hold.

Regarding this clone: No cognate antigen has been identified for it. Base quality data are lacking; no much larger clone is found one base away.

The receptor chain draws on TRBV4-2 and TRBJ2-1, with a tentative D gene TRBD2 over 6 matching bases. The sequenced material came from PBMCs. This receptor was identified in a woman aged 40 to 50 in good health and CMV-seronegative. The nucleotide sequence reads TGTGCCAGCAGCCAAGAAACGGGGGTGGGGTACAATGAGCAGTTCTTC. The translation is CASSQETGVGYNEQFF.